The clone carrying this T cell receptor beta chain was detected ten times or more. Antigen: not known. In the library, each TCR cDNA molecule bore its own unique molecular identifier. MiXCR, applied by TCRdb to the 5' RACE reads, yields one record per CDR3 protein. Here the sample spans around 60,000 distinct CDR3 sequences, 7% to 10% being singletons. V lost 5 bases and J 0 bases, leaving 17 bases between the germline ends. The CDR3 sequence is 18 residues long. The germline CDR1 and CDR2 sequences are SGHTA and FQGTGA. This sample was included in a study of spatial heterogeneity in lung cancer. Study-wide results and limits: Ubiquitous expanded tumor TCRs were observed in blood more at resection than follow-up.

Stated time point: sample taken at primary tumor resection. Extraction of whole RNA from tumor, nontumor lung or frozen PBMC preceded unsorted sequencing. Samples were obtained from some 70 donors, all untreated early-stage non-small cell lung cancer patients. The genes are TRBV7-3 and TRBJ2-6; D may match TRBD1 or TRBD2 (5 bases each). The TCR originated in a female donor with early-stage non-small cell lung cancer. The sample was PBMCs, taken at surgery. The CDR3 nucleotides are TGTGCCAGCAGCCTCTCCGGGACGGGTGCCTCTGGGGCCAACGTCCTGACTTTC. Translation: CASSLSGTGASGANVLTF.